A single sample gave rise to the 23 T cell receptor beta chains below, sequenced in a study of T cell repertoires in cytomegalovirus infection. Their antigens are not known. MiXCR was run by TCRdb on the reads, yielding one entry per CDR3 protein. The data contain approximately 990,000 distinct CDR3 sequences, around 30% of them singletons. The specimen was cultured CD8+ T cells from PBMCs, collected from culture after CMV antigen stimulation. The source is a human donor in good health (CMV status not recorded). Some clones in this sample may be carry-over from other donors' samples.

The chain uses TRBV4-2 and TRBJ2-4; tentatively, D is TRBD2 (7 bases). Trimming cost V 3 bases and J 8 bases, with 17 bases left between them. The CDR3 consists of 15 residues. Germline lookup yields CDR1 LGHNA and CDR2 YNFKEQ. CDR3 bases: TGTGCCAGCAGCCACGACCGCCAAGGGGGGGACATTCAGTACTTC. Translating gives CASSHDRQGGDIQYF.

The CDR3 sequence: CASSLGVQVEAFF. CDR3 DNA sequence: TGTGCCAGCAGTTTAGGGGTGCAGGTTGAAGCTTTCTTT. The chain carries TRBV27 and TRBJ1-1; unclear D gene. CDR3 size: 13 residues. V was pared by 2 bases and J by 7 bases, with 11 bases between. CDR1 MNHEY and CDR2 SMNVEV come from the germline V gene (reference sequence).

In this sample, this clonotype turned up a few times. The CDR3 reads CSARDHDRSNTEAFF. As DNA, the CDR3 is TGCAGTGCTAGAGACCATGACAGATCCAACACTGAAGCTTTCTTT. The rearrangement uses TRBV20-1 and TRBJ1-1, with TRBD1 as a possible D gene (5 bases). The CDR3 is 15 amino acids. Germline CDR1 reads DFQATT; CDR2 reads SNEGSKA (reference sequence). Trimming cost V 0 bases and J 2 bases, with 13 bases left between them.

This rearrangement joins TRBV10-3 to TRBJ2-3, with D hard to call. With 4 bases removed from V and 2 bases from J, the gap between germline ends came to 13 bases. The CDR3 is made up of 15 amino acids. Looked up from germline, CDR1 is ENHRY and CDR2 is SYGVKD. CDR3: CAISVDGFNTDTQYF. CDR3 DNA: TGTGCCATCAGTGTTGACGGGTTTAACACAGATACGCAGTATTTT.

The CDR3 loop is CASSPDIAATYEQYF. The CDR3 DNA is TGTGCCAGCAGCCCAGATATAGCGGCTACCTACGAGCAGTACTTC. This sequence joins TRBV7-9 and TRBJ2-7; the D gene is possibly TRBD2 (6 bases). The germline CDR1 and CDR2 sequences are SEHNR and FQNEAQ (reference sequence). V dropped 5 bases and J dropped 2 bases, with 16 bases sitting between them. The CDR3 consists of 15 residues.

The table lists this clonotype with many counts. The J gene is TRBJ2-2, the V gene TRBV7-6; 7 bases are shared with TRBD1. CDR3 size: 16 residues. In germline, CDR1 is SGHVS, CDR2 FNYEAQ. The J segment lost 2 bases and the V segment lost 4 bases, leaving 7 bases of the junction unmatched. DNA for the CDR3: TGTGCCAGCAGCTCACCCGGGACAGACAACACCGGGGAGCTGTTTTTT. It translates to CASSSPGTDNTGELFF. Filled out from reference TRBV7-6 and TRBJ2-2, the complete variable domain reads GAGVSQSPRYKVTKRGQDVALRCDPISGHVSLYWYRQALGQGPEFLTYFNYEAQQDKSGLPNDRFSAERPEGSISTLTIQRTEQRDSAMYRCASSSPGTDNTGELFFGEGSRLTVL.

This clonotype showed up just a few times. The chain is built from TRBV5-5 and TRBJ1-5; D gene uncertain. Germline lookup yields CDR1 SGHKS and CDR2 YYEKEE (reference sequence). The CDR3 covers 17 residues. Trimming cost V 4 bases and J 2 bases, with 19 bases left between them. CDR3 region: CASSLESRTWGNQPQHF. CDR3 sequence (DNA): TGTGCCAGCAGCCTGGAAAGTCGGACGTGGGGCAATCAGCCCCAGCATTTT.

This clonotype was counted only a few times. The chain uses TRBV6-1 and TRBJ2-1; TRBD1 matches 10 bases. In germline, CDR1 is MNHNS, CDR2 SASEGT. The CDR3 extends over 15 amino acids. Trimming removed 7 bases from V and 3 bases from J; junction bases left unmatched: 6. For the CDR3, the DNA is TGTGCCAGCATCTACCGGGACAGGGGCTACAATGAGCAGTTCTTC. This sequence encodes CASIYRDRGYNEQFF.

This clonotype was counted only a few times. The V and J genes are TRBV19 and TRBJ2-1, with D possibly being TRBD1 (6 bases). Germline V CDR1 and CDR2: LNHDA, SQIVND (reference sequence). CDR3 length: 18 amino acids. Trimming left V 4 bases short and J 1 base short, with 20 bases between. CDR3 protein: CASSTLDGQSISYNEQFF. The CDR3 coding sequence is TGTGCCAGTAGTACATTGGATGGACAGTCCATATCCTACAATGAGCAGTTCTTC.

The chain is built from TRBV20-1 and TRBJ2-7; D not resolved. Trimming removed 1 base from V and 1 base from J, with 11 bases in between. This CDR3 has 14 residues. Germline assignment: CDR1 DFQATT and CDR2 SNEGSKA (reference sequence). CDR3 protein: CSARGAVTSYEQYV. Here the CDR3 DNA reads TGCAGTGCTAGAGGGGCAGTAACTTCCTACGAGCAGTACGTC.

V gene TRBV10-3 combines with J gene TRBJ2-1, with 10 bases identical to TRBD2. V was clipped by 9 bases and J by 6 bases; unmatched bases: 5. CDR1 and CDR2 (germline): ENHRY, SYGVKD. CDR3 length: 13 amino acids. In nucleotides, the CDR3 is TGTGCCATTAGACTAGCGGGCCCCAATGAGCAGTTCTTC. It specifies CAIRLAGPNEQFF.

Concerning this clonotype itself: This may arise from a read error, as a much more abundant clone is one base away. The rearrangement joins TRBV11-2 to TRBJ2-3; 7 nucleotides align to TRBD2. Looked up from germline, CDR1 is SGHAT and CDR2 is FQNNGV. This CDR3 comprises 21 residues. The CDR3 sequence is CTSSLGIRDYSPPESTDTQYF. The CDR3 nucleotides read TGTACCAGCAGCTTAGGGATCCGGGACTACTCCCCCCCGGAGTCTACAGATACGCAGTATTTT. Supplemented by reference TRBV11-2 and TRBJ2-3, the full variable domain reads EAGVAQSPRYKIIEKRQSVAFWCNPISGHATLYWYQQILGQGPKLLIQFQNNGVVDDSQLPKDRFSAERLKGVDSTLKIQPAKLEDSAVYLCTSSLGIRDYSPPESTDTQYFGPGTRLTVL.

This clonotype was counted many times. The V and J genes are TRBV12-3 or TRBV12-4 and TRBJ2-1; weak D call: TRBD2 (6 bases). V was shortened by 6 bases and J by 8 bases, with 11 bases between the two germline ends. CDR3 size: 12 residues. CDR3 coding DNA: TGTGCCAGCAGGCCTCCGGGAGATGAGCAGTTCTTC. Translation gives CASRPPGDEQFF.

The chain has TRBV12-3 or TRBV12-4 and TRBJ1-1; D is perhaps TRBD1 (5 bases). Trimming stripped 7 bases from V and 4 bases from J, with 16 bases between. CDR3 length: 14 amino acids. The DNA for the CDR3 is TGTGCCAGCATTCTCGGGGGATCGATCACTGAAGCTTTCTTT. Translation: CASILGGSITEAFF.

This chain links TRBV7-9 with TRBJ2-7; D is unresolved. This CDR3 is 15 amino acids long. The germline V gene has CDR1 SEHNR and CDR2 FQNEAQ (reference sequence). V lost 3 bases and J 5 bases, leaving 17 bases between the germline ends. CDR3: CASSFGLYGPDEQYV. CDR3 nucleotides: TGTGCCAGCAGCTTCGGCTTGTACGGCCCGGACGAGCAGTACGTC.

This clonotype was picked up many times. This chain links TRBV6-6 with TRBJ2-2; TRBD2 is a possible D gene (6 bases). Germline CDR1 and CDR2: MNHNY and SVGAGI (reference sequence). The CDR3 totals 15 residues. Trimming took 1 base from V and 1 from J, leaving 7 bases between them. CDR3 sequence: CASSYWGENTGELFF. The CDR3, as DNA: TGTGCCAGCAGTTACTGGGGGGAGAACACCGGGGAGCTGTTTTTT.

This clonotype has a handful of counts. The genes are TRBV7-9 and TRBJ2-3; TRBD1 aligns across 7 bases. The germline V gene encodes CDR1 SEHNR and CDR2 FQNEAQ (reference sequence). CDR3 length equals 16 residues. The ends lost 2 bases at V and 0 bases at J; junction bases unmatched: 5. The CDR3 nucleotides are TGTGCCAGCAGCTTAAGGGGGCGGATTAGCACAGATACGCAGTATTTT. Its translation: CASSLRGRISTDTQYF.

In nucleotides, the CDR3 is TGTGCCAGCAGCGGACCGAGCTCTGGAAACACCATATATTTT. Translated, it gives CASSGPSSGNTIYF. The chain is built from TRBV7-9 and TRBJ1-3; no clear D. This CDR3 region has 14 residues. V shed 5 bases and J shed 0 bases, with 8 bases lying between them. Germline V gene lookup returns CDR1 SEHNR and CDR2 FQNEAQ (reference sequence).

This clonotype was detected only a few times. The chain links TRBV14 to TRBJ1-1; D is unresolved. This CDR3 contains 15 residues. The V end was cut by 4 bases, the J end by 0 bases, with 12 bases between. Per germline, CDR1 SGHDN and CDR2 FVKESK. Here the CDR3 reads CASSPGLGMNTEAFF. CDR3 nucleotides: TGTGCCAGCAGCCCAGGCCTGGGCATGAACACTGAAGCTTTCTTT.

The chain links TRBV11-2 to TRBJ2-7, with D possibly called TRBD1 or TRBD2 (5 bases each). Germline CDR1 SGHAT, CDR2 FQNNGV. CDR3 length: 12 residues. Trimming removed 4 bases from V and 7 bases from J, with 11 bases in between. The CDR3 nucleotides read TGTGCCAGCAGCTCGGGGCGGCGGGAGCAGTACGTC. This codes for CASSSGRREQYV.

This clonotype was picked up many times. The V and J genes are TRBV7-6 and TRBJ2-2; D may be TRBD2 (6 bases). The V gene lost 5 bases and the J gene lost 7 bases, with 14 bases spanning the gap. This CDR3 is 14 amino acids long. Germline values: CDR1 SGHVS, CDR2 FNYEAQ. CDR3 coding DNA: TGTGCCAGCAGCACGAGAAAGGAGGGCGGGGAGCTGTTTTTT. Translation: CASSTRKEGGELFF.

The CDR3 loop is CSVEDGLSSYNEQFF. CDR3 DNA sequence: TGCAGCGTTGAAGATGGCCTTAGCTCCTACAATGAGCAGTTCTTC. The chain has TRBV29-1 and TRBJ2-1; D remains ambiguous. The CDR3 loop spans 15 amino acids. Per germline, CDR1 SQVTM and CDR2 ANQGSEA. Trimming removed 0 bases at V and 0 bases at J, with 9 bases between.

This chain uses TRBV3-1 with TRBJ2-1; TRBD2 matches 8 bases. The V gene's germline CDR1 is LGHDT and CDR2 YNNKEL (reference sequence). The CDR3 is made up of 18 amino acids. Trimming removed 4 bases from V and 9 bases from J; junction bases left unmatched: 20. DNA of the CDR3: TGTGCCAGCAGCCCAAGAGTATCGGGACTAGGCCCCGTCAGTGAGCAGTTCTTC. This gives the protein CASSPRVSGLGPVSEQFF.